The rows below give T cell receptor beta chains drawn from one sample of a study of blood T cell repertoires in COVID-19. Assay used: immunoSEQ multiplex PCR; TCRdb lists only in-frame clones, some missing. The data show just over 200,000 clones, 85% to 90% seen once. Sequenced sample: peripheral blood. These receptors originate from a man at least 80 years old with acute or convalescent COVID-19. CDR3s leave out the opening cysteine and the closing phenylalanine or tryptophan. A D gene is named only where the DNA matches it firmly.

v_gene: TRBV29-1
j_gene: TRBJ1-1
d_gene: -
CDR3aa: SVHGQLSGTEAF

v_gene: TRBV5-1
j_gene: TRBJ2-4
d_gene: -
CDR3aa: ASSSTSGGKNIQY

v_gene: TRBV19
j_gene: TRBJ1-1
d_gene: -
CDR3aa: ASSATGIMNTEAF

v_gene: TRBV24-1
j_gene: TRBJ1-2
d_gene: TRBD1
CDR3aa: ATSDHRQGASYT

v_gene: TRBV7-2
j_gene: TRBJ1-1
d_gene: -
CDR3aa: ASSPRQMGIMNTEAF

v_gene: TRBV7-2
j_gene: TRBJ1-2
d_gene: -
CDR3aa: ASSLRGLGSYT

v_gene: TRBV28
j_gene: TRBJ2-2
d_gene: -
CDR3aa: ASTSHGRRAGELF

v_gene: TRBV30
j_gene: TRBJ1-4
d_gene: TRBD1
CDR3aa: AWSAMWAGTGGETNEKLF

v_gene: TRBV15
j_gene: TRBJ2-1
d_gene: -
CDR3aa: ATSREIQSSYNEQF

v_gene: TRBV18
j_gene: TRBJ2-7
d_gene: -
CDR3aa: ASSPRAGAYEQY

v_gene: TRBV6-5
j_gene: TRBJ2-3
d_gene: TRBD1
CDR3aa: ASRGGADTQY